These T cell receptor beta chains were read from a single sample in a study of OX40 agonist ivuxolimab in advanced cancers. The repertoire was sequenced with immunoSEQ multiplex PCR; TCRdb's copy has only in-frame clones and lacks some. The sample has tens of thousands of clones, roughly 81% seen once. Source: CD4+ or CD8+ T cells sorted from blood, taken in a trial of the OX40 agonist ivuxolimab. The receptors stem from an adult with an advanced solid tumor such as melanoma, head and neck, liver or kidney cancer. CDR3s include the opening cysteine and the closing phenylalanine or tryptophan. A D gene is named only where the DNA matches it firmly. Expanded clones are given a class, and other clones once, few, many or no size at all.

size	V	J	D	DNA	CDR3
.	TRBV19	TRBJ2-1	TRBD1	TGTGCCAGCCGACAGGGGTCCTACAATGAGCAGTTCTTC	CASRQGSYNEQFF
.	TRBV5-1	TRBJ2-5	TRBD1	TGCGCCAGCAGTCCAACAGGGGGAGAGACCCAGTACTTC	CASSPTGGETQYF
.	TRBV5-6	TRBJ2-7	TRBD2	TGTGCCAGCAGCCCTATACGGGGACTAGCGGGCTCCTCCTCCTACGAGCAGTACTTC	CASSPIRGLAGSSSYEQYF
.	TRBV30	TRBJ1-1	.	TGTGCCTGGAAGTCGCGTGAAGCTTTCTTT	CAWKSREAFF
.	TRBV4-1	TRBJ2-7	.	TGCGCCAGCAGCCCGGCAGCAACTGGCTACGAGCAGTACTTC	CASSPAATGYEQYF
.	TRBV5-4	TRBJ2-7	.	TGTGCCAGCAGCTTGGGGGGGAGGGACAACGAGCAGTACTTC	CASSLGGRDNEQYF
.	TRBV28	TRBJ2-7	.	TGTGCCAGCAGTTCAGGGGGGACTAGCTCCTACGAGCAGTACTTC	CASSSGGTSSYEQYF
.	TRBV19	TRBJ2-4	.	TGTGCCAGTAGTATTGAGGCAGGAACCAAAAACATTCAGTACTTC	CASSIEAGTKNIQYF
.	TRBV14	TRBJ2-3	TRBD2	TGTGCCAGCAGTTCCCTAGCGGGCACAGATACGCAGTATTTT	CASSSLAGTDTQYF
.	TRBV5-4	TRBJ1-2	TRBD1	TGTGCCAGCAGCATGTCTACCGGGACAGGTGAAGGCTACACCTTC	CASSMSTGTGEGYTF
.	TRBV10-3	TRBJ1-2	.	TGTGCCATCAGCCACTCAGGGGCGGACTATGGCTACACCTTC	CAISHSGADYGYTF
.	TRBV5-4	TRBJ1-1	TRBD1	TGTGCCAGCAGCTTGGGGGGACAGGCTGAAGCTTTCTTT	CASSLGGQAEAFF
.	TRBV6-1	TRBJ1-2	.	TGTGCCAGCAGTGGGAACAGGAGACGGGGCTATGGCTACACCTTC	CASSGNRRRGYGYTF
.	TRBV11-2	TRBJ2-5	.	TGTGCCAGCAGCCCTAGGGTTGTCGGGACCGGGGAGACCCAGTACTTC	CASSPRVVGTGETQYF
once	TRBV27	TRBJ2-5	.	TGTGCCAGCAGTTTATCAGGGACCCAGTACTTC	CASSLSGTQYF
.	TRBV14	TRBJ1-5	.	TGTGCCAGCAGCCGATTTGCGGGTCAGCCCCAGCATTTT	CASSRFAGQPQHF
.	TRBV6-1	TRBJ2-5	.	TGTGCCAGCAGTAGGTTAACAGACCAAGAGACCCAGTACTTC	CASSRLTDQETQYF
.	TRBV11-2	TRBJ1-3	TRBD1	TGTGCCAGCAGGCTGGGACAGATGGGAAACACCATATATTTT	CASRLGQMGNTIYF
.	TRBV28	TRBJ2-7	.	TGTGCCAGCAGTTCTGAGGCGGCCTACGAGCAGTACTTC	CASSSEAAYEQYF
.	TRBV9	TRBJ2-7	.	TGTGCCAGCAGCGTAGGCAGCCAGCCGTACGAGCAGTACTTC	CASSVGSQPYEQYF
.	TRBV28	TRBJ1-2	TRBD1	TGTGCCAGCAGAGAACAAACAGGGGGTGGCTACGGCTACACCTTC	CASREQTGGGYGYTF
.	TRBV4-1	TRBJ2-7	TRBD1	TGCGCCAGCAGCCAAGGGGAGTTCAGGGGGCAATCCTACGAGCAGTACTTC	CASSQGEFRGQSYEQYF
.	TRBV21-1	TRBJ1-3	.	TGTGCCAGCAGATCAAAACAGGGAAGGCTTGGAAACACCATATATTTT	CASRSKQGRLGNTIYF
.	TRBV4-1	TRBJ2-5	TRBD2	TGCGCCAGCAGCCAAGAGGGTGGGAGCGGGACGGAGACCCAGTACTTC	CASSQEGGSGTETQYF
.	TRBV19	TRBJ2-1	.	TGTGCCAGTAGTGAGGACCCCGGCCCGTACAATGAGCAGTTCTTC	CASSEDPGPYNEQFF
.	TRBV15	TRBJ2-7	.	TGTGCCACCAGCAGAGATTTGCCAGACAGCTATTCCTACGAGCAGTACTTC	CATSRDLPDSYSYEQYF
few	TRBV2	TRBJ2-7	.	TGTGCCAGCAGTTTTGACAGGCAATTCTCCTACGAGCAGTACTTC	CASSFDRQFSYEQYF
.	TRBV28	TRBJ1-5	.	TGTGCCAGCAGCTCCCCAAGGCAGCCCCAGCATTTT	CASSSPRQPQHF
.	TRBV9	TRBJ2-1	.	TGTGCCAGCAGCGTAGATCCCCAGGGGGGGGCGGATGAGCAGTTCTTC	CASSVDPQGGADEQFF
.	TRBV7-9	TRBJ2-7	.	TGTGCCAGCAGCACGATCAGCTACGAGCAGTACTTC	CASSTISYEQYF
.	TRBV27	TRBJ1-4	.	TGTGCCAGCAGTCCCCGAGGGCTGCATAATGAAAAACTGTTTTTT	CASSPRGLHNEKLFF
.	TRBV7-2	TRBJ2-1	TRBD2	TGTGCCAGCAGCCTCTGGACTAGCGGGAGGTTCGACAATGAGCAGTTCTTC	CASSLWTSGRFDNEQFF
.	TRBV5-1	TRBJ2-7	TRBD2	TGCGCCAGCAAGAGGGGGGAGTTAGCGGGAGGCGAGCAGTACTTC	CASKRGELAGGEQYF
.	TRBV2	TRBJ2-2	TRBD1	TGTGCCAGCAGCACCGGACAGGGATCGAACACCGGGGAGCTGTTTTTT	CASSTGQGSNTGELFF
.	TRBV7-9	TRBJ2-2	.	TGTGCCAGCAGCTTAGCCACGGACGGGATCAACACCGGGGAGCTGTTTTTT	CASSLATDGINTGELFF
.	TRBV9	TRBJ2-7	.	TGTGCCAGCAGCTTTAAGGGGGAAGGCGAGCAGTACTTC	CASSFKGEGEQYF
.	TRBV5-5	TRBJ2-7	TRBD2	TGTGCCAGCAGCTTGGCTAGCGGGAGGAACGAGCAGTACTTC	CASSLASGRNEQYF
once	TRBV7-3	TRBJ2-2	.	TGTGCCAGCGGGGGGGCTACCCCTGTTGGCCCCCCGACCGGGGAGCTGTTTTTT	CASGGATPVGPPTGELFF
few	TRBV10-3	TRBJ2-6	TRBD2	TGTGCCATCAGGGGGACTAGCGGGAGGGTTCCCTCTGGGGCCAACGTCCTGACTTTC	CAIRGTSGRVPSGANVLTF
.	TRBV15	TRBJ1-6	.	TGTGCCACCAGCCGGGGTAGGAATTCACCCCTCCACTTT	CATSRGRNSPLHF
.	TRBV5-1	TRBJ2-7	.	TGCGCCAGCAGCTTGAGTATAACAGGGTCAACCTACGAGCAGTACTTC	CASSLSITGSTYEQYF
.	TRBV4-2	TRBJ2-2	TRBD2	TGTGCCAGCAGCCTGCGATTTGGGACTAGCGGGAGCACCGGGGAGCTGTTTTTT	CASSLRFGTSGSTGELFF
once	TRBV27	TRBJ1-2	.	TGTGCCAGCAGTTTTGACAGGATGGATGGCTACACCTTC	CASSFDRMDGYTF
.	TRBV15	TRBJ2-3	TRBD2	TGTGCCACCAGCGCGGGACTAGCGGGAGAGGCAGATACGCAGTATTTT	CATSAGLAGEADTQYF
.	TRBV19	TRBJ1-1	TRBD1	TGTGCCAGTAGTACCGGGACAGGGCGCACTGAAGCTTTCTTT	CASSTGTGRTEAFF
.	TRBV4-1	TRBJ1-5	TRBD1	TGCGCCAGCAGCTATAGGAGACAGGGGGAAAATAGCAATCAGCCCCAGCATTTT	CASSYRRQGENSNQPQHF
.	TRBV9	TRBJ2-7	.	TGTGCCAGCAGCGTTTCAGGGGATTACGAGCAGTACTTC	CASSVSGDYEQYF
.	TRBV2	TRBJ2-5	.	TGTGCCAGCAGCCTTGGGGGAGGGGGTCCGAGTAAAGAGACCCAGTACTTC	CASSLGGGGPSKETQYF
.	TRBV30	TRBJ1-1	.	TGTGCCTGGAGTGCAGGGGATACTGAAGCTTTCTTT	CAWSAGDTEAFF
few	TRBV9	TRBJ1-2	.	TGTGCCAGCAGCGTTTCGTTCAGCTATGGCTACACCTTC	CASSVSFSYGYTF
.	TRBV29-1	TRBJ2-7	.	TGCAGCGTCCTAGGAGGTAGGGGGGATCCCTACGAGCAGTACTTC	CSVLGGRGDPYEQYF
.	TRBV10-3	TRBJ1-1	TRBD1	TGTGCCATCAGTTTAAAGGGGGCGCTTATGAACACTGAAGCTTTCTTT	CAISLKGALMNTEAFF
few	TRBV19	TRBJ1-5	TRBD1	TGTGCCAGTACCCCGGGACAGGGGGCGAATAGCAATCAGCCCCAGCATTTT	CASTPGQGANSNQPQHF
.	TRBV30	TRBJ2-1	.	TGTGCCTGGAGTGTCCGGGACCAGCAGTTCTTC	CAWSVRDQQFF
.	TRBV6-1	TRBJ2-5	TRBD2	TGTGCCAGCAGTGAAGGGGGGGGACGCCAAGAGACCCAGTACTTC	CASSEGGGRQETQYF
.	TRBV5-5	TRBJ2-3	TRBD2	TGTGCCAGCAGCCCCCGGATTAGCGGGAGGGTAGGCACAGATACGCAGTATTTT	CASSPRISGRVGTDTQYF